The clone carrying this TCR beta chain was counted only a few times. Its antigen is unidentified. Patients, 2 to 39 years old, had expanded memory T-cell proportions. The primer mix had 52 TRBV and 13 TRBJ primers. Only in-frame clones appear in the TCRdb table, and some are missing; sequencing was by immunoSEQ multiplex PCR. Here the sample spans fewer than 13,000 clones, about 87% being singletons. CDR3 length: 18 residues. The source of the sample is a study of regulatory T cells. Overall study findings and caveats: Shannon entropy was nonsignificantly lower in patient CD8+ T cells than control CD8+ cells.

Sequenced: CD8+ T cells sorted from blood. The chain couples TRBV21-1 to TRBJ2-2; no DNA check was done on the table's D call, TRBD1. TRBV21-1 is classified as a pseudogene. The receptor comes from a person aged 18 to 30 with CD3G deficiency. The CDR3 DNA follows: TGTGCCAGCAGCAAATTAGTCGGGACAGGGGGCGCGGGCGGGGAGCTGTTTTTT. It encodes CASSKLVGTGGAGGELFF.